The 8 T cell receptor beta chains below come from one sample, sequenced in a study of beta chain features in type 1 diabetes. Study results and limitations: Type 1 diabetes patients showed a moderate but significant shortening of TCRB CDR3s in all four CD4+ subsets.

cDNA synthesis used the whole RNA isolate, giving expressed TCRB sequences. Measured with immunoSEQ multiplex PCR; TCRdb has only the in-frame clones, and not every one. The sample yields just under 150,000 clones, more than 10% seen once. These receptors' antigens are unknown. The sample consisted of central memory CD4+ T cells from blood. These TCRs come from a man aged 18 to 29 with type 1 diabetes.

A few counts support this clone. The rearrangement joins TRBV5-1 to TRBJ2-6; D is possibly TRBD2 (5 bases). Germline V gene sequence: CDR1 SGHRS, CDR2 YFSETQ. Between the trimmed V and J ends, which lost 0 bases and 0 bases, there was a span of 7 bases. There are 16 residues in the CDR3. The CDR3 region has the DNA TGCGCCAGCAGCTTGGACGGGAACTCTGGGGCCAACGTCCTGACTTTC. As protein: CASSLDGNSGANVLTF.

V and J are TRBV6-5 and TRBJ1-6; D is possibly TRBD1 (5 bases). This CDR3 contains 14 residues. The ends were cut back, 5 bases at V and 8 bases at J, with 13 bases in the middle. The germline CDR1 and CDR2 sequences are MNHEY and SVGAGI. The CDR3, as DNA: TGTGCCAGCAGTACGGGACCCGAGTATTCACCCCTCCACTTT. This encodes CASSTGPEYSPLHF.

This clone was counted ten times or more. This chain joins TRBV7-2 and TRBJ2-1, with a possible D match to TRBD2 (6 bases). V was trimmed by 5 bases and J by 2 bases, leaving 16 bases between them. Germline CDR1 reads SGHTA; CDR2 reads FQGNSA. This CDR3 region has 16 residues. The CDR3 is CASSPLAGSTYNEQFF. The CDR3 DNA reads as TGTGCCAGCAGCCCCCTTGCGGGATCTACCTACAATGAGCAGTTCTTC.

This chain connects TRBV28 to TRBJ2-1, with 9 bases that match TRBD2. The germline CDR1 and CDR2 sequences are MDHEN and SYDVKM. The CDR3 loop spans 14 amino acids. The V segment lost 5 bases and the J segment 9 bases; nucleotides outside the gene matches: 8. The CDR3 is CASSIPGTSSEQFF. The CDR3 DNA reads as TGTGCCAGCAGTATCCCAGGGACTAGCAGTGAGCAGTTCTTC.

V and J are TRBV28 and TRBJ1-2; D unclear. The CDR3 has 15 amino acids. V dropped 5 bases and J dropped 2 bases, with 15 bases sitting between them. Germline lookup yields CDR1 MDHEN and CDR2 SYDVKM. The CDR3 DNA reads TGTGCCAGCAGTCCCTACGGGAGGGTCAACTATGGCTACACCTTC. The encoded protein is CASSPYGRVNYGYTF.

This chain links TRBV28 with TRBJ2-1; the D gene could be TRBD1 or TRBD2 (5 bases each). The CDR3 has 15 amino acids. The ends were cut back, 8 bases at V and 8 bases at J, with 22 bases in the middle. Germline CDR1 is MDHEN and CDR2 is SYDVKM. Written as DNA, the CDR3 is TGTGCCAGCTACACCCTTGGGACCCTCGCGGATGAGCAGTTCTTC. Encoded protein: CASYTLGTLADEQFF. The full variable domain, rest sourced from reference TRBV28 and TRBJ2-1, is DVKVTQSSRYLVKRTGEKVFLECVQDMDHENMFWYRQDPGLGLRLIYFSYDVKMKEKGDIPEGYSVSREKKERFSLILESASTNQTSMYLCASYTLGTLADEQFFGPGTRLTVL.

This clone has just a few counts. The V and J genes are TRBV13 and TRBJ1-1, with D uncertain. The germline V gene encodes CDR1 PRHDT and CDR2 FYEKMQ (reference sequence). V was shortened by 5 bases and J by 4 bases, with 17 bases between the two germline ends. The CDR3 is 15 amino acids. CDR3 loop: CASSVSRSLSTEAFF. CDR3 nucleotide sequence: TGTGCCAGCAGCGTATCCCGCTCTTTGAGCACTGAAGCTTTCTTT.

This clone was counted a few times. The rearrangement joins TRBV10-3 to TRBJ1-1, with 9 bases that match TRBD1. The CDR3 is 12 residues long. The germline gives CDR1 ENHRY, CDR2 SYGVKD. J gave up 3 bases and V 10 bases, and 3 bases lay outside the gene matches. This CDR3 is CASRTGDTEAFF. For the CDR3, the DNA is TGTGCCAGCCGGACAGGGGACACTGAAGCTTTCTTT.